Presented here are 22 T cell receptor beta chains from one specimen sequenced in a study of cytomegalovirus exposure and HLA in healthy donors. It was with 60 Vbeta and 13 Jbeta primers that the PCR ran. Data came from immunoSEQ multiplex PCR; TCRdb stores just in-frame clones and leaves some out. In the table there are fewer than 60,000 clones, roughly 80% of which are singletons. What was sequenced was PBMCs. The receptors stem from a woman between 40 and 55 years old in good health and CMV-seropositive.

The table lists this clone with a few counts. V usage is TRBV18 and J usage is TRBJ2-6, with D possibly TRBD1 on 6 matching bases. Germline CDR1 KGHSH, CDR2 LQKENI. The CDR3 is made up of 15 amino acids. Trimming removed 1 base from V and 2 bases from J, with 6 bases in between. In nucleotides, the CDR3 is TGTGCCAGCTCACCACAGGGGGCTGGGGCCAACGTCCTGACTTTC. The encoded protein is CASSPQGAGANVLTF.

This clone has more than one count but fewer than ten. CDR3 sequence reads: CASSRDRGDGYTF. CDR3 nucleotide sequence: TGTGCCAGCAGCCGCGACAGGGGCGATGGCTACACCTTC. This chain connects TRBV7-6 to TRBJ1-2; 8 bases map to TRBD1. The V gene's germline CDR1 is SGHVS and CDR2 FNYEAQ. The CDR3 runs 13 residues. After removal of 5 bases from V and 6 bases from J, the junction contained 5 bases not matched to a gene. Full variable domain (rest looked up from reference TRBV7-6 and TRBJ1-2): GAGVSQSPRYKVTKRGQDVALRCDPISGHVSLYWYRQALGQGPEFLTYFNYEAQQDKSGLPNDRFSAERPEGSISTLTIQRTEQRDSAMYRCASSRDRGDGYTFGSGTRLTVV.

For this clone: This same CDR3 is encoded by further DNA sequences in the sample. V and J are TRBV11-3 and TRBJ2-2, with TRBD1 matching over 7 bases. The junction had 9 bases not matched to a gene; V was cut back by 5 bases and J by 3 bases. CDR3 length: 16 amino acids. Germline V lookup: CDR1 SGHNT, CDR2 YENEEA. CDR3 sequence (DNA): TGTGCCAGCAGCCTAGGCAGGGGGTCGGACACCGGGGAGCTGTTTTTT. Residues: CASSLGRGSDTGELFF.

The chain links TRBV6-4 to TRBJ2-6, with D tentatively TRBD1 (6 bases). Germline CDR1 reads MRHNA; CDR2 reads SNTAGT. Trimming took 5 bases from V and 0 from J, leaving 8 bases between them. The CDR3 loop spans 15 amino acids. The CDR3 protein is CASSRDNSGANVLTF. The CDR3 nucleotides are TGTGCCAGCAGTAGGGACAACTCTGGGGCCAACGTCCTGACTTTC.

The genes are TRBV4-1 and TRBJ1-2; D remains unclear. CDR1 and CDR2 from the germline V gene are MGHRA and YSYEKL. CDR3 size: 16 residues. Trimming removed 0 bases at V and 0 bases at J, with 11 bases between. CDR3 sequence (DNA): TGCGCCAGCAGCCAAGATGCACAGTTAGCTAACTATGGCTACACCTTC. This gives the protein CASSQDAQLANYGYTF.

The rearrangement links TRBV6-1 to TRBJ1-2, with a weak D call TRBD1 (6 bases). The V gene's germline CDR1 is MNHNS and CDR2 SASEGT. Trimming cost V 6 bases and J 0 bases, with 11 bases left between them. This CDR3 contains 14 residues. The CDR3, as DNA: TGTGCCAGCAGAAGAGGGGGAACTAACTATGGCTACACCTTC. This codes for CASRRGGTNYGYTF.

V and J are TRBV5-6 and TRBJ2-1, with 8 bases lining up with TRBD1. J lost 3 bases, V lost 2 bases, and 10 bases had no gene match. Germline-derived CDR1 and CDR2 are SGHDT and YYEEEE. This CDR3 has 17 amino acids. The CDR3 DNA is TGTGCCAGCAGCTTACGTACAGGGGGGCAAGGCTACAATGAGCAGTTCTTC. It encodes CASSLRTGGQGYNEQFF.

J is TRBJ1-5 and V is TRBV5-6; 8 nucleotides match TRBD1. The V gene's germline CDR1 is SGHDT and CDR2 YYEEEE. The CDR3 runs 16 residues. V lost 4 bases and J lost 6; bases outside the gene matches: 12. CDR3: CASSQRRVTGGQPQHF. Written as DNA, the CDR3 is TGTGCCAGCAGCCAAAGAAGGGTAACAGGGGGTCAGCCCCAGCATTTT.

The chain uses TRBV6-1 and TRBJ1-1; TRBD1 agrees at 7 bases. There are 13 residues in the CDR3. Germline V gives CDR1 MNHNS, CDR2 SASEGT. Trimming removed 4 bases from V and 6 bases from J; junction bases left unmatched: 5. The CDR3 bases are TGTGCCAGCAGTGTAGGGACAGTAGCTGAAGCTTTCTTT. It encodes CASSVGTVAEAFF.

This clone was observed a few times. This chain links TRBV19 with TRBJ1-3; D may be TRBD1 (6 bases). The germline V gene has CDR1 LNHDA and CDR2 SQIVND (reference sequence). CDR3 length: 14 residues. Deletions cut 3 bases from V and 4 bases from J, with 10 bases between. Here the CDR3 DNA reads TGTGCCAGTAGTATCTGGGGGACAGGAAACACCATATATTTT. Its translation is CASSIWGTGNTIYF.

The chain recombines TRBV11-2 with TRBJ2-5; D is perhaps TRBD1 (5 bases). Trimming pared 4 bases from V and 3 bases from J, leaving 9 bases between. Germline-derived CDR1 and CDR2 are SGHAT and FQNNGV. The CDR3 contains 13 residues. The CDR3 nucleotides read TGTGCCAGCAGCTGGGGCGTTAAAGAGACCCAGTACTTC. This sequence encodes CASSWGVKETQYF.

This rearrangement joins TRBV19 to TRBJ1-5, with no clear D. CDR3 length: 14 amino acids. Trimming cost V 6 bases and J 4 bases, with 13 bases left between them. Germline values: CDR1 LNHDA, CDR2 SQIVND (reference sequence). The CDR3 bases are TGTGCCAGTAGCTACTCTGCGGGTAATCAGCCCCAGCATTTT. Its protein is CASSYSAGNQPQHF.

V gene TRBV27 combines with J gene TRBJ1-2; D remains ambiguous. The CDR3 is made up of 17 amino acids. V was pared by 5 bases and J by 1 base, with 20 bases between. Per germline, CDR1 MNHEY and CDR2 SMNVEV (reference sequence). As DNA, the CDR3 is TGTGCCAGCAGTCTCTCGCACACACCCGGAGGTAACTATGGCTACACCTTC. Residues: CASSLSHTPGGNYGYTF.

This chain joins TRBV9 and TRBJ2-2; D perhaps matches TRBD2 (6 bases). The length of the CDR3 is 15 residues. The germline V gene has CDR1 SGDLS and CDR2 YYNGEE. The V gene lost 4 bases and the J gene lost 4 bases, with 14 bases spanning the gap. The DNA of the CDR3 is TGTGCCAGCAGCCGGACTGGGGGGTCCACCGGGGAGCTGTTTTTT. It specifies CASSRTGGSTGELFF.

The J gene is TRBJ1-1, the V gene TRBV11-2; TRBD1 might be the D (6 bases). The CDR3 totals 12 residues. Germline CDR1 reads SGHAT; CDR2 reads FQNNGV. The V and J ends lost 10 bases and 11 bases respectively, with 20 bases between them. This CDR3 is CATTIGGREAFF. The CDR3 DNA reads as TGTGCCACCACAATAGGGGGTCGAGAGGCTTTCTTT. Full variable domain (outside the CDR3, taken from reference TRBV11-2 and TRBJ1-1): EAGVAQSPRYKIIEKRQSVAFWCNPISGHATLYWYQQILGQGPKLLIQFQNNGVVDDSQLPKDRFSAERLKGVDSTLKIQPAKLEDSAVYLCATTIGGREAFFGQGTRLTVV.

The chain is built from TRBV2 and TRBJ2-4; maybe TRBD2 (6 bases). Germline assignment: CDR1 SNHLY and CDR2 FYNNEI. There are 16 residues in the CDR3. V lost 6 bases to trimming and J lost 4 bases, with 19 bases between them. The CDR3 here is CASSERGINTKNIQYF. The CDR3 DNA is TGTGCCAGCAGCGAACGGGGGATAAACACGAAAAACATTCAGTACTTC.

This chain joins TRBV19 and TRBJ1-5; weak D call: TRBD1 (6 bases). The CDR3 sequence is 13 residues long. Germline loops: CDR1 LNHDA, CDR2 SQIVND (reference sequence). V lost 4 bases and J lost 6, with 10 bases in between. For the CDR3, the DNA is TGTGCCAGTAGTACAGGGGCGGGTCAGCCCCAGCATTTT. It yields the protein CASSTGAGQPQHF.

The chain recombines TRBV9 with TRBJ2-5, with 8 positions matching TRBD1. The CDR3 has 14 amino acids. Unmatched junction bases numbered 6, after V lost 3 bases and J lost 5 bases. Germline V gene lookup returns CDR1 SGDLS and CDR2 YYNGEE. CDR3 sequence (DNA): TGTGCCAGCAGCGCCTCGACAGGGGTCGAGACCCAGTACTTC. Amino acid sequence: CASSASTGVETQYF.

This sequence joins TRBV19 and TRBJ2-1, with TRBD1 matching 7 bases. J gave up 8 bases and V 6 bases, and 4 bases lay outside the gene matches. The CDR3 sequence is 12 residues long. Germline loops: CDR1 LNHDA, CDR2 SQIVND (reference sequence). For the CDR3, the DNA is TGTGCCAGTAGCCTACAGGGGTATGAGCAGTTCTTC. Translated, it gives CASSLQGYEQFF.

The genes are TRBV7-9 and TRBJ2-1; 8 bases align to TRBD2. The CDR3 consists of 16 residues. The V segment lost 0 bases and the J segment 9 bases; nucleotides outside the gene matches: 10. Germline lookup yields CDR1 SEHNR and CDR2 FQNEAQ (reference sequence). The CDR3 protein is CASSLANGGAGGEQFF. The CDR3 DNA reads TGTGCCAGCAGCTTAGCTAACGGGGGGGCCGGAGGTGAGCAGTTCTTC.

This sequence joins TRBV5-1 and TRBJ2-7; D possibly corresponds to TRBD2 (5 bases). Looked up from germline, CDR1 is SGHRS and CDR2 is YFSETQ. V lost 2 bases, J lost 6 bases, and 15 bases lay in between. CDR3 size: 14 residues. CDR3: CASSFLSGVGEQYF. The CDR3 coding sequence is TGCGCCAGCAGCTTCCTATCCGGGGTGGGCGAGCAGTACTTC.

The chain carries TRBV5-4 and TRBJ1-2; D may be TRBD1 (6 bases). The V gene's germline CDR1 is SGHNT and CDR2 YYREEE (reference sequence). The CDR3 spans 14 residues. The V end lost 0 bases, the J end lost 5 bases, and 11 bases lay between the germline ends. The CDR3 loop is CASSLGGPVYGYTF. CDR3 sequence (DNA): TGTGCCAGCAGCTTGGGGGGGCCAGTTTATGGCTACACCTTC.